Listed here is a single TCR beta chain. This sample was included in a study of shared clonotypes between healthy human individuals. Trimming took 5 bases from V and 7 from J, leaving 18 bases between them. Germline lookup yields CDR1 SEHNR and CDR2 FQNEAQ (reference sequence). CDR3 length: 14 residues. Every immunoSEQ plate was one replicate of a subset's evenly spread DNA. Clones were sequenced by immunoSEQ multiplex PCR, and TCRdb holds only the in-frame ones, with some missing. Seen here are 850,000 to 1,100,000 clones, about 72% observed once, and the top ten hold more than 0.85%. This chain links TRBV7-9 with TRBJ2-7; D is possibly TRBD1 (6 bases). The clonotype was recovered from a man between 18 and 35 years old in good health. Some clones in this sample may be carry-over from other donors' samples. The sequenced sample was memory CD4+ T cells from PBMCs. As to subset: CD45RA-negative fraction. The CDR3: CASSTTGQPSEQYF. The CDR3 region has the DNA TGTGCCAGCAGCACAACCGGACAGCCTAGTGAGCAGTACTTC.